These 29 T cell receptor beta chains were sequenced from one sample in a study of CD8+CD57+ T cells in acquired aplastic anemia. Genomic DNA acted as the template from which TCR beta VDJ combination and CDR3 sequence profiling were carried out. TCRdb redid the calling of the reads with MiXCR, one entry per CDR3 protein. The sample includes about 110,000 distinct CDR3 sequences, under 60% of them seen just once. Material: sorted CD4+, CD8+, or CD8+CD57+ T cells (not recorded which) from PBMCs. The receptors here all came from a human donor in good health, serving as a control.

This clonotype was found a few times. A much larger clone lies a single base off, so this may be a read error. The J gene is TRBJ2-1, the V gene TRBV5-1; 7 positions match TRBD1. CDR1 and CDR2 from the germline V gene are SGHRS and YFSETQ. The CDR3 totals 15 residues. As DNA, the CDR3 is TGCGCCAGCAGCACCAGGACAGGTGAATACAATGAGCAGCTCTTC. Its protein is CASSTRTGEYNEQLF.

The rearrangement uses TRBV10-3 and TRBJ2-3; 9 positions match TRBD1. V gave up 4 bases and J gave up 1 base; unmatched junction bases: 3. Germline loops: CDR1 ENHRY, CDR2 SYGVKD. CDR3 size: 15 residues. The CDR3 DNA reads as TGTGCCATCAGTGCTGGGACAGGGCGCACAGATACGCAGTATTTT. It codes for CAISAGTGRTDTQYF.

The rearrangement uses TRBV29-1 and TRBJ1-2, with a possible D match to TRBD1 (6 bases). Germline lookup yields CDR1 SQVTM and CDR2 ANQGSEA. The CDR3 has 13 residues. The germline V and J ends were trimmed by 4 bases and 8 bases, with 17 bases remaining between them. The CDR3 region is CSVGGQIGGGYTF. The DNA for the CDR3 is TGCAGCGTTGGAGGACAGATAGGAGGGGGCTACACCTTC.

This clonotype was counted many times. The chain uses TRBV2 and TRBJ2-5, with TRBD2 as a possible D gene (5 bases). This CDR3 comprises 14 residues. Trimming took off 0 bases at V and 2 bases at J, with 7 bases between the two ends. In germline, CDR1 is SNHLY, CDR2 FYNNEI. The CDR3 here is CASSEAEAQETQYF. The CDR3 bases are TGTGCCAGCAGTGAAGCGGAGGCGCAAGAGACCCAGTACTTC.

This clonotype was seen ten or more times. This chain joins TRBV7-9 and TRBJ2-1; perhaps D is TRBD1 or TRBD2 (7 bases each). Germline V gene lookup returns CDR1 SEHNR and CDR2 FQNEAQ (reference sequence). The CDR3 loop spans 16 amino acids. Trimming shortened V by 5 bases and J by 4 bases, and 18 bases separated the two germline ends. In DNA, the CDR3 is TGTGCCAGCAGCCCCGGGACAGCAGCGGGATACAATGAGCAGTTCTTC. Amino acid sequence: CASSPGTAAGYNEQFF.

J is TRBJ2-5 and V is TRBV5-1, with D hard to call. The V gene lost 6 bases and the J gene lost 4 bases, with 13 bases spanning the gap. This CDR3 spans 13 amino acids. Looked up from germline, CDR1 is SGHRS and CDR2 is YFSETQ. In nucleotides, the CDR3 is TGCGCCAGCACCCTGAGTCCGGGAGAGACCCAGTACTTC. Its protein product is CASTLSPGETQYF.

In its sample, this clonotype was seen once. A much more abundant neighbour one base away suggests this may be a read error. The CDR3 coding sequence is TGTGCCAGCAGCGGGAGGGCCGGGGAGCTGTTTTTT. The encoded protein is CASSGRAGELFF. This chain links TRBV6-4 with TRBJ2-2, with 8 bases that match TRBD2. V lost 6 bases and J lost 6; bases outside the gene matches: 0. The germline V gene encodes CDR1 MRHNA and CDR2 SNTAGT. This CDR3 contains 12 residues.

The table lists this clonotype with many counts. The chain employs TRBV29-1 and TRBJ1-5; 11 bases match TRBD1. Germline CDR1 and CDR2: SQVTM and ANQGSEA. This CDR3 spans 18 amino acids. V lost 8 bases, J lost 0 bases, and 15 bases stayed unmatched. The CDR3 nucleotides are TGCAGCATCGAAAGGGGGGGACAGGGGGGTGATAGCAATCAGCCCCAGCATTTT. Translating gives CSIERGGQGGDSNQPQHF.

This clonotype is categorized as medium-sized. The V call is TRBV24-1, the J call TRBJ1-4; D unclear. Germline CDR1 is KGHDR and CDR2 is SFDVKD. The CDR3 is 16 amino acids. Trimming stripped 4 bases from V and 8 bases from J, with 19 bases between. CDR3 DNA sequence: TGTGCCACCAGTGACCCTCGAGGTCAAGAAGGCGAAAAACTGTTTTTT. This codes for CATSDPRGQEGEKLFF.

The V and J genes are TRBV2 and TRBJ1-5; 8 bases agree with TRBD1. V shed 3 bases, J shed 5 bases, and the junction held 6 bases outside the gene matches. The germline V gene encodes CDR1 SNHLY and CDR2 FYNNEI. The CDR3 extends over 15 amino acids. This chain's CDR3 is CASSDRVTGDQPQHF. The CDR3 DNA sequence: TGTGCCAGCAGTGATCGTGTGACAGGGGATCAGCCCCAGCATTTT.

The V and J genes are TRBV7-9 and TRBJ2-5; the match to TRBD2 covers 12 bases. V trimming: 5 bases; J trimming: 4 bases; junction bases outside the gene matches: 8. The CDR3 is 16 residues long. Germline-derived CDR1 and CDR2 are SEHNR and FQNEAQ (reference sequence). The CDR3 DNA sequence: TGTGCCAGCAGCCCCCGGACTAGCGGGGCACGAGAGACCCAGTACTTC. Its translation is CASSPRTSGARETQYF.

As to this clonotype: A much larger clone differs by one base, so this may be a read error. V gene TRBV4-3 combines with J gene TRBJ2-5, with D tentatively TRBD1 (7 bases). Per the germline V gene, CDR1 is LGHNA and CDR2 is YSLEER. The length of the CDR3 is 14 residues. CDR3 in amino acids: CPSSQFQGGETQYF. The CDR3 coding sequence is TGCCCCAGCAGCCAATTCCAGGGGGGCGAGACCCAGTACTTC.

There are a few counts of this clonotype. Possible read error: a much larger clone is one base away. V gene TRBV12-3 or TRBV12-4 combines with J gene TRBJ1-4, with TRBD1 identical over 9 bases. V lost 5 bases, J lost 10 bases, and 5 bases stayed unmatched. This CDR3 region has 13 residues. The CDR3 bases are TGTGCCAGCAGTCACAGGGGGCGTGTAAAACTGTTTTTT. Protein product: CASSHRGRVKLFF.

The chain links TRBV7-9 to TRBJ2-7; D call uncertain. V was trimmed by 1 base and J by 5 bases, leaving 3 bases between them. This CDR3 spans 11 amino acids. Looked up from germline, CDR1 is SEHNR and CDR2 is FQNEAQ (reference sequence). As DNA, the CDR3 is TGTGCCAGCAGCTTAGAACACGAGCAGTACTTC. Its protein product is CASSLEHEQYF.

This clonotype has at least ten counts. The chain employs TRBV4-3 and TRBJ1-1; unclear D gene. Per germline, CDR1 LGHNA and CDR2 YSLEER. The CDR3 totals 15 residues. V dropped 0 bases and J dropped 4 bases, with 12 bases sitting between them. In DNA form, the CDR3 reads TGCGCCAGCAGCCAAGATTCGTCTGGGTTCACTGAAGCTTTCTTT. It translates to CASSQDSSGFTEAFF.

Ten or more counts support this clonotype. The chain links TRBV6-2 or TRBV6-3 to TRBJ2-3; D ambiguous. The germline gives CDR1 MNHEY, CDR2 SVGEGT. V was cut by 0 bases and J by 3 bases, with 13 bases left in between. The CDR3 has 16 residues. The CDR3 nucleotides are TGTGCCAGCAGTTACTCTGGCTACCCCCAGACAGATACGCAGTATTTT. Its translation is CASSYSGYPQTDTQYF.

The chain recombines TRBV29-1 with TRBJ2-7; D may be TRBD1 or TRBD2 (6 bases each). The CDR3 is 12 amino acids. The ends were cut back, 5 bases at V and 6 bases at J, with 14 bases in the middle. Germline V gene sequence: CDR1 SQVTM, CDR2 ANQGSEA. CDR3 bases: TGCAGCGTTCTCGGGGGCATCCTCGAGCAGTACTTC. As protein: CSVLGGILEQYF.

Ten or more counts support this clonotype. V and J are TRBV25-1 and TRBJ2-7, with 12 nucleotides matching TRBD1. The trim removed 9 bases at V and 4 bases at J, leaving 7 bases unmatched. The CDR3 is made up of 14 amino acids. Germline V gives CDR1 MGHDK, CDR2 SYGVNS. CDR3 residues: CASSPGQGAYEQYF. CDR3 coding DNA: TGTGCCAGTTCCCCGGGACAGGGGGCATACGAGCAGTACTTC.

This clonotype showed up just a few times. The chain couples TRBV10-3 to TRBJ2-7; D may correspond to TRBD1 or TRBD2 (5 bases each). The V gene's germline CDR1 is ENHRY and CDR2 SYGVKD. The V end lost 3 bases, the J end lost 4 bases, and 10 bases lay between the germline ends. The CDR3 contains 13 residues. The DNA of the CDR3 is TGTGCCATCAGTGATCAGGGACGATACGAGCAGTACTTC. Protein product: CAISDQGRYEQYF.

The chain combines TRBV25-1 with TRBJ1-1; TRBD1 might be the D (5 bases). V was trimmed by 3 bases and J by 10 bases, leaving 15 bases between them. The CDR3 has 13 amino acids. CDR1 and CDR2 (germline): MGHDK, SYGVNS. The CDR3 nucleotides read TGTGCCAGCAGTGACCAACCTGGGACCGTAGCTTTCTTT. Encoded protein: CASSDQPGTVAFF.

V is TRBV2 and J is TRBJ2-3; no clear D. Deletions cut 6 bases from V and 0 bases from J, with 10 bases between. Germline CDR1 SNHLY, CDR2 FYNNEI. The CDR3 length is 14 residues. CDR3 nucleotide sequence: TGTGCCAGCAGGCAGAGCCCTAGCACAGATACGCAGTATTTT. It specifies CASRQSPSTDTQYF. Based on the CDR3 plus reference TRBV2 and TRBJ2-3, the full variable domain is EPEVTQTPSHQVTQMGQEVILRCVPISNHLYFYWYRQILGQKVEFLVSFYNNEISEKSEIFDDQFSVERPDGSNFTLKIRSTKLEDSAMYFCASRQSPSTDTQYFGPGTRLTVL.

This clonotype was counted many times. An end of the junction does not agree with germline; a read error may underlie this. The CDR3 protein is CASSLDPPGTDSYNEQFF. CDR3 coding DNA: TGTGCTAGCAGCTTAGACCCCCCCGGGACGGACTCCTACAATGAGCAGTTCTTC. The chain couples TRBV7-7 to TRBJ2-1; D possibly matches TRBD1 or TRBD2 (5 bases each). The CDR3 covers 18 residues. The V gene's germline CDR1 is SSHAT and CDR2 FNYEAQ (reference sequence).

This clonotype appeared a few times. This sequence joins TRBV9 and TRBJ2-7; D unresolved. CDR1 and CDR2 (germline): SGDLS, YYNGEE. With 3 bases removed from V and 4 bases from J, the gap between germline ends came to 8 bases. The CDR3 has 12 amino acids. The CDR3 protein is CASSGDGYEQYF. The CDR3 nucleotides are TGTGCCAGCAGCGGAGACGGATACGAGCAGTACTTC.

As to this clonotype: This may be a read error, as it is one base from a much larger clone. The gene calls are TRBV11-2 and TRBJ2-3; possible D gene TRBD2, 5 bases. The germline V gene has CDR1 SGHAT and CDR2 FQNNGV. This CDR3 is built from 12 residues. CDR3 coding DNA: TGTGCCAGCAGCTTGACTACAGATGCGCAGTATTTT. This gives the protein CASSLTTDAQYF.

This clonotype has ten or more counts. This chain uses TRBV30 with TRBJ1-1; no clear D. The CDR3 loop spans 11 amino acids. Germline CDR1 and CDR2: GTSNPN and SVGIG (reference sequence). V lost 7 bases and J 6 bases, leaving 12 bases between the germline ends. The CDR3 region has the DNA TGTGCCTTTGACAATGACCCTGAAGCTTTCTTT. Its protein product is CAFDNDPEAFF.

This clonotype was observed many times. The rearrangement joins TRBV11-2 to TRBJ2-3; TRBD2 is a possible D gene (5 bases). The V and J ends lost 3 bases and 3 bases respectively, with 13 bases between them. Germline lookup yields CDR1 SGHAT and CDR2 FQNNGV. CDR3 length: 15 amino acids. CDR3 in DNA: TGTGCCAGCAGCTTTGAGGGCTTTAGGACAGATACGCAGTATTTT. Amino acid sequence: CASSFEGFRTDTQYF.

This clonotype was detected ten times or more. J is TRBJ2-7 and V is TRBV9; 10 bases agree with TRBD1. The CDR3 contains 16 residues. V dropped 3 bases and J dropped 0; count of bases not matched to a gene: 6. Germline V gene data show CDR1 as SGDLS and CDR2 as YYNGEE. The CDR3 nucleotides read TGTGCCAGCAGCGGTAACGGACAGGGGGTCTCCTACGAGCAGTACTTC. This gives the protein CASSGNGQGVSYEQYF.

The CDR3 protein is CASSKTGNTEAFF. In DNA form, the CDR3 reads TGTGCCAGCAGCAAGACCGGGAACACTGAAGCTTTCTTT. The gene calls are TRBV7-2 and TRBJ1-1; no clear D gene. V lost 5 bases and J lost 1, with 8 bases in between. This CDR3 has 13 amino acids. In germline, CDR1 is SGHTA, CDR2 FQGNSA.

The rearrangement uses TRBV20-1 and TRBJ1-6; a weak D match, TRBD1 (5 bases). The V end lost 0 bases, the J end lost 2 bases, and 8 bases lay between the germline ends. The CDR3 runs 15 residues. The germline CDR1 and CDR2 sequences are DFQATT and SNEGSKA (reference sequence). Written as DNA, the CDR3 is TGCAGTGCTAGAGAAGACAGCCCCTATAATTCACCCCTCCACTTT. Encoded protein: CSAREDSPYNSPLHF.